This entry lists 16 T cell receptor beta chains sequenced from one sample in a study of blood T cell repertoires in COVID-19. Clones were read by immunoSEQ multiplex PCR, and TCRdb kept only the in-frame ones, dropping some. The sample consists of about 100,000 clones, just under 80% of them appearing once. Specimen: peripheral blood. Receptor source: a man aged 70 or older with active or convalescent COVID-19.

This clone was seen more than once but under ten times. V and J are TRBV2 and TRBJ2-1; tentatively, D is TRBD1 (6 bases). Germline V gene lookup returns CDR1 SNHLY and CDR2 FYNNEI. This CDR3 spans 16 amino acids. V lost 3 bases to trimming and J lost 0 bases, with 12 bases between them. The CDR3, as DNA: TGTGCCAGCAGTGACAGGGGTTCGAGCTCCTACAATGAGCAGTTCTTC. Translating it yields CASSDRGSSSYNEQFF.

This chain connects TRBV27 to TRBJ2-7, with 8 bases lining up with TRBD1. The CDR3 sequence is 14 residues long. Looked up from germline, CDR1 is MNHEY and CDR2 is SMNVEV (reference sequence). V lost 3 bases and J lost 7; bases outside the gene matches: 8. CDR3 in DNA: TGTGCCAGCAGTTTTTCCCAGGGGGCGGGGGAGCAGTACTTC. Its translation is CASSFSQGAGEQYF.

The chain has TRBV19 and TRBJ2-2; 7 bases are shared with TRBD1. Germline CDR1 and CDR2: LNHDA and SQIVND (reference sequence). The CDR3 runs to 14 residues. V lost 9 bases to trimming and J lost 2 bases; unmatched junction nucleotides: 6. Written as DNA, the CDR3 is TGTGCCAGCGGGGACAGCACAAACACCGGGGAGCTGTTTTTT. Amino acids: CASGDSTNTGELFF.

This rearrangement joins TRBV5-3 to TRBJ2-7, with 7 bases that match TRBD2. TRBV5-3 qualifies as an ORF whose function is uncertain. CDR3 size: 18 residues. The V segment lost 2 bases and the J segment 1 base; nucleotides outside the gene matches: 15. CDR3 bases: TGTGCCAGAAGCTTTCAATTGTGGGAGGGCCACGGATCCTACGAGCAGTACTTC. Translation gives CARSFQLWEGHGSYEQYF.

Only one count was recorded for this clone. The chain links TRBV27 to TRBJ2-1; D might be TRBD1 (6 bases). V lost 3 bases to trimming and J lost 6 bases, with 18 bases between them. The CDR3 runs to 16 residues. In germline, CDR1 is MNHEY, CDR2 SMNVEV (reference sequence). CDR3 in DNA: TGTGCCAGCAGTTTGAGGACTCCCAGAGGGGGCAATGAGCAGTTCTTC. Protein: CASSLRTPRGGNEQFF.

This chain uses TRBV25-1 with TRBJ1-5, with no clear D. The CDR3 loop spans 11 amino acids. CDR1 MGHDK and CDR2 SYGVNS come from the germline V gene. V shed 8 bases and J shed 6 bases, with 8 bases lying between them. CDR3 DNA: TGTGCCAGCGGCTCGTCTCAGCCCCAGCATTTT. Its protein product is CASGSSQPQHF.

This sequence joins TRBV9 and TRBJ2-1; TRBD1 agrees at 9 bases. The CDR3 covers 17 residues. The V gene end was trimmed by 4 bases and the J gene end by 5 bases; junction bases not matched to a gene: 13. Germline-derived CDR1 and CDR2 are SGDLS and YYNGEE. The CDR3 spells CASSPATFGTGHNEQFF. The CDR3 DNA sequence: TGTGCCAGCAGCCCAGCTACCTTCGGGACAGGGCACAATGAGCAGTTCTTC. Using reference TRBV9 and TRBJ2-1 for the parts outside the CDR3, the full variable domain is DSGVTQTPKHLITATGQRVTLRCSPRSGDLSVYWYQQSLDQGLQFLIQYYNGEERAKGNILERFSAQQFPDLHSELNLSSLELGDSALYFCASSPATFGTGHNEQFFGPGTRLTVL.

CDR3 DNA sequence: TGTGCCAGCAGCCAAGATGGGGCTAGCGGGGGCAAGCTGTTTTTT. This sequence encodes CASSQDGASGGKLFF. This chain uses TRBV4-2 with TRBJ2-2, with 10 bases lining up with TRBD2. Germline V CDR1 and CDR2: LGHNA, YNFKEQ. The CDR3 has 15 amino acids. With V trimmed by 0 bases and J by 12 bases, 7 bases remained unmatched.

The CDR3 bases are TGTGCCAGCAGTTATACCGGGACAATGAACACTGAAGCTTTCTTT. This translates into CASSYTGTMNTEAFF. The chain couples TRBV27 to TRBJ1-1; perhaps TRBD1 as D (6 bases). In germline, CDR1 is MNHEY, CDR2 SMNVEV (reference sequence). The CDR3 runs to 15 residues. Trimming pared 4 bases from V and 0 bases from J, leaving 12 bases between.

V gene TRBV27 combines with J gene TRBJ1-2; D gene unclear. The CDR3 is made up of 15 amino acids. V was pared by 4 bases and J by 4 bases, with 16 bases between. The germline gives CDR1 MNHEY, CDR2 SMNVEV (reference sequence). Written as DNA, the CDR3 is TGTGCCAGCAGTTCTTCCGGGATACCGGGCTATGGCTACACCTTC. Protein sequence: CASSSSGIPGYGYTF.

The chain links TRBV9 to TRBJ2-2; D unresolved. V was clipped by 4 bases and J by 0 bases, with 13 bases between them. This CDR3 region has 16 residues. The germline CDR1 and CDR2 sequences are SGDLS and YYNGEE. The CDR3 nucleotides read TGTGCCAGCAGCCCACGGGTGGCCGCGAACACCGGGGAGCTGTTTTTT. Residues: CASSPRVAANTGELFF.

This clone was seen once. The J gene is TRBJ2-7, the V gene TRBV30; D perhaps matches TRBD2 (6 bases). The CDR3 runs to 14 residues. V lost 0 bases and J lost 3, with 12 bases in between. Germline-derived CDR1 and CDR2 are GTSNPN and SVGIG (reference sequence). CDR3 protein: CAWSVPGLIYEQYF. CDR3 bases: TGTGCCTGGAGTGTACCGGGACTGATCTACGAGCAGTACTTC.

The chain combines TRBV5-6 with TRBJ1-6; 7 positions match TRBD1. J gave up 8 bases and V 2 bases, and 4 bases lay outside the gene matches. Germline loops: CDR1 SGHDT, CDR2 YYEEEE. The length of the CDR3 is 14 residues. In DNA form, the CDR3 reads TGTGCCAGCAGCTTAGGGGGCCTGGATTCACCCCTCCACTTT. Translated, it gives CASSLGGLDSPLHF.

This clone was observed once. V usage is TRBV19 and J usage is TRBJ2-1; D ambiguous. Trimming left V 5 bases short and J 12 bases short, with 11 bases between. The germline V gene encodes CDR1 LNHDA and CDR2 SQIVND (reference sequence). This CDR3 is 11 amino acids long. This chain's CDR3 is CASSSRLWQFF. In DNA form, the CDR3 reads TGTGCCAGTAGTTCGCGCCTCTGGCAGTTCTTC.

This sequence joins TRBV5-4 and TRBJ1-2, with a possible D match to TRBD1 (5 bases). This CDR3 comprises 13 residues. Trimming removed 5 bases at V and 2 bases at J, with 10 bases between. CDR1 SGHNT and CDR2 YYREEE come from the germline V gene (reference sequence). In nucleotides, the CDR3 is TGTGCCAGCAGGGCGGACAAGAACTATGGCTACACCTTC. It yields the protein CASRADKNYGYTF.

V and J are TRBV12-3 or TRBV12-4 and TRBJ2-2; D uncertain. Trimming removed 8 bases from V and 1 base from J, with 8 bases in between. The length of the CDR3 is 13 residues. CDR3 amino acids: CASSTQNTGELFF. Here the CDR3 DNA reads TGTGCCAGCTCGACACAGAACACCGGGGAGCTGTTTTTT.